What follows is one T cell receptor beta chain and its context. This entry belongs to a study of T cell changes during pregnancy in multiple sclerosis. CDR3 length equals 14 residues. V lost 4 bases, J lost 0 bases, and 7 bases lay in between. The germline gives CDR1 MNHNS, CDR2 SASEGT. Generated by immunoSEQ multiplex PCR, the TCRdb table keeps only in-frame clones and is missing some. Here the sample spans about 110,000 clones, around 93% being singletons. This chain links TRBV6-1 with TRBJ2-1; D gene uncertain. The input for sequencing was peripheral blood, taken after pregnancy. This TCR was sampled from a female donor with multiple sclerosis, enrolled in a pregnancy study. DNA for the CDR3: TGTGCCAGCAGTGCCACCGGCTCCTACAATGAGCAGTTCTTC. It translates to CASSATGSYNEQFF.